The 32 T cell receptor beta chains below come from one sample, sequenced in a study of regulatory T cells in long-lasting Graves disease. As for time point: newly diagnosed GD, antithyroid drugs for less than 3 months. PBMCs were the source of the RNA used for TCR sequencing. The TCR beta library used iRepertoire HTBI primers with Arm-PCR amplification of CDR3. Each CDR3 protein is one row after TCRdb ran MiXCR on the multiplex PCR reads. The sample consists of about 450,000 distinct CDR3 sequences, 15% to 20% of them appearing once. These data also formed part of another study, on T cells in Graves' hyperthyroidism and ophthalmopathy.

The sample consisted of peripheral blood mononuclear cells (PBMCs), taken at new diagnosis, from a patient treated with antithyroid drugs. These TCRs come from a young woman with Graves disease.

The rearrangement links TRBV10-3 to TRBJ1-2, with TRBD1 matching 10 bases. V lost 11 bases and J lost 8; bases outside the gene matches: 11. Germline V lookup: CDR1 ENHRY, CDR2 SYGVKD. The CDR3 is 13 residues long. The CDR3 DNA is TGTGCCTTCGCTTCCGGGACAGGGGTCGGCTACACCTTC. It yields the protein CAFASGTGVGYTF.

As for this clonotype: Given a much more abundant clone one base away, this may be a read error. The rearrangement uses TRBV12-5 and TRBJ1-1; possible D gene TRBD1, 5 bases. With 1 base removed from V and 2 bases from J, the gap between germline ends came to 14 bases. Germline V gene lookup returns CDR1 LGHNT and CDR2 FRNRAP. The CDR3 extends over 16 amino acids. CDR3 sequence: CASGLGGGDANTEAFF. CDR3 nucleotides: TGTGCTAGTGGTTTGGGGGGCGGGGACGCAAACACTGAAGCTTTCTTT.

This clonotype was picked up many times. The V call is TRBV18, the J call TRBJ2-1; 12 positions agree with TRBD2. Germline trimming cut 8 bases from V and 6 bases from J; bases unmatched to any gene: 11. Germline V CDR1 and CDR2: KGHSH, LQKENI. The CDR3 is made up of 16 amino acids. This CDR3 reads CASSPPGLAGLNEQFF. The CDR3 region has the DNA TGTGCCAGCAGCCCTCCGGGACTAGCGGGCCTCAATGAGCAGTTCTTC.

The chain is built from TRBV12-3 or TRBV12-4 and TRBJ2-1; D may be TRBD1 (6 bases). The V and J ends lost 6 bases and 4 bases respectively, with 16 bases between them. The CDR3 loop spans 15 amino acids. The CDR3 sequence: CASRITGSGYNEQFF. The CDR3, as DNA: TGTGCCAGCAGGATAACAGGGTCGGGATACAATGAGCAGTTCTTC.

This chain uses TRBV14 with TRBJ2-7; D remains ambiguous. The CDR3 consists of 14 residues. The germline CDR1 and CDR2 sequences are SGHDN and FVKESK. Trimming removed 4 bases from V and 3 bases from J, with 13 bases in between. The CDR3 here is CASSPHLPGYEQYF. DNA of the CDR3: TGTGCCAGCAGCCCTCATTTGCCCGGCTACGAGCAGTACTTC.

This clonotype has at least ten counts. The chain recombines TRBV28 with TRBJ2-5; TRBD2 matches at 7 bases. Germline V gives CDR1 MDHEN, CDR2 SYDVKM. The CDR3 consists of 16 residues. V dropped 6 bases and J dropped 6; count of bases not matched to a gene: 16. CDR3 DNA sequence: TGTGCCAGCAGGGTTTTGTCTAGCGGTAGAGGGAAGACCCAGTACTTC. Amino acids: CASRVLSSGRGKTQYF.

In this sample, this clonotype turned up many times. The chain recombines TRBV10-3 with TRBJ2-1; 9 bases align to TRBD2. This CDR3 has 15 amino acids. Germline CDR1 and CDR2: ENHRY and SYGVKD. V was pared by 3 bases and J by 7 bases, with 7 bases of the junction left unmatched. In nucleotides, the CDR3 is TGTGCCATCAGTGAAGTAGCGGGAGCCGGGAATGAGCAGTTCTTC. Encoded protein: CAISEVAGAGNEQFF.

Note on this clonotype: One end of the junction varies from germline; a read error may be responsible. This sequence joins TRBV7-8 and TRBJ2-7; D perhaps matches TRBD2 (6 bases). From germline, CDR1 is SGHVS and CDR2 FQNEAQ. This CDR3 comprises 15 residues. Here the CDR3 reads CASSLSGSLSYEQYF. CDR3 nucleotides: TGCGCCAGCAGCCTTTCCGGGAGTCTCTCCTACGAGCAGTACTTC.

This clonotype was detected many times. V and J are TRBV28 and TRBJ1-2; D call uncertain. V lost 8 bases and J lost 2, with 6 bases in between. Germline lookup yields CDR1 MDHEN and CDR2 SYDVKM. The CDR3 is 11 amino acids. Here the CDR3 reads CASGRNYGYTF. The DNA for the CDR3 is TGTGCCAGCGGCCGGAACTATGGCTACACCTTC.

This clonotype was detected many times. The V gene is TRBV2, the J gene TRBJ2-5, with D uncertain. The germline V and J ends were trimmed by 6 bases and 4 bases, with 9 bases remaining between them. The CDR3 extends over 12 amino acids. Germline V gives CDR1 SNHLY, CDR2 FYNNEI. The CDR3 DNA follows: TGTGCCAGCAGGCCCCGAGGAGAGACCCAGTACTTC. Its protein is CASRPRGETQYF.

This clonotype appeared many times. The chain couples TRBV18 to TRBJ2-1; TRBD2 matches at 7 bases. CDR1 KGHSH and CDR2 LQKENI come from the germline V gene. CDR3 length: 14 residues. The V segment lost 3 bases and the J segment 10 bases; nucleotides outside the gene matches: 9. CDR3 in DNA: TGTGCCAGCTCACCCCGACTAGCCACTACGGAGCAGTTCTTC. This translates into CASSPRLATTEQFF.

CDR3 coding DNA: TGTGCCAGCAGCTTAGTACTAGCGGGAGGGGATGAGCAGTTCTTC. Residues: CASSLVLAGGDEQFF. The V call is TRBV5-5, the J call TRBJ2-1; TRBD2 agrees at 13 bases. With 2 bases clipped from V and 8 bases from J, the junction kept 4 bases outside the gene matches. There are 15 residues in the CDR3. Germline lookup yields CDR1 SGHKS and CDR2 YYEKEE (reference sequence). Together with reference TRBV5-5 and TRBJ2-1, the CDR3 gives the full variable domain: DAGVTQSPTHLIKTRGQQVTLRCSPISGHKSVSWYQQVLGQGPQFIFQYYEKEERGRGNFPDRFSARQFPNYSSELNVNALLLGDSALYLCASSLVLAGGDEQFFGPGTRLTVL.

The CDR3 region is CASSLAPLGAGVAQETQYF. CDR3 DNA sequence: TGTGCCAGCAGCTTAGCCCCGCTTGGGGCGGGAGTAGCGCAAGAGACCCAGTACTTC. The V gene is TRBV7-2, the J gene TRBJ2-5; 7 bases are a match to TRBD2. There are 19 residues in the CDR3. Germline CDR1 reads SGHTA; CDR2 reads FQGNSA. V lost 0 bases and J lost 2; bases outside the gene matches: 15. Full variable domain (rest looked up from reference TRBV7-2 and TRBJ2-5): GAGVSQSPSNKVTEKGKDVELRCDPISGHTALYWYRQSLGQGLEFLIYFQGNSAPDKSGLPSDRFSAERTGGSVSTLTIQRTQQEDSAVYLCASSLAPLGAGVAQETQYFGPGTRLLVL.

This clonotype showed up many times. This chain links TRBV3-1 with TRBJ1-1, with a possible D match to TRBD1 (6 bases). Trimming stripped 0 bases from V and 11 bases from J, with 13 bases between. This CDR3 region has 13 residues. CDR1 and CDR2 from the germline V gene are LGHDT and YNNKEL (reference sequence). The CDR3 spells CASSQEGGTGAFF. The CDR3 DNA reads as TGTGCCAGCAGCCAAGAAGGGGGAACTGGGGCTTTCTTT.

This clonotype was found a few times. The CDR3 nucleotides are TGTGCCAGCAGTTTAGGCCATTCCCGGGAGAACACTGAAGCTTTCTTT. This codes for CASSLGHSRENTEAFF. The V and J genes are TRBV12-3 or TRBV12-4 and TRBJ1-1; D not resolved. The CDR3 totals 16 residues. The ends were cut back, 1 base at V and 1 base at J, with 13 bases in the middle.

This clonotype came up a few times. The rearrangement uses TRBV6-2 or TRBV6-3 and TRBJ2-3; 7 bases fit TRBD2. This CDR3 region has 18 residues. Germline CDR1 reads MNHEY; CDR2 reads SVGEGT. Trimming removed 0 bases from V and 2 bases from J; junction bases left unmatched: 11. CDR3 residues: CASSYSRGLAVNTDTQYF. CDR3 DNA sequence: TGTGCCAGCAGTTACTCGCGAGGGCTAGCGGTAAACACAGATACGCAGTATTTT.

The table lists this clonotype with many counts. This chain connects TRBV7-8 to TRBJ2-5, with TRBD1 identical over 9 bases. The V and J ends lost 4 bases and 4 bases, in that order; junction bases with no gene match: 4. Germline CDR1 is SGHVS and CDR2 is FQNEAQ. The CDR3 consists of 14 residues. CDR3 DNA sequence: TGTGCCAGCAGCTACGGGACAGGGAGAGAGACCCAGTACTTC. Protein sequence: CASSYGTGRETQYF.

This clonotype was counted ten times or more. The chain employs TRBV6-5 and TRBJ2-3; D might be TRBD1 (6 bases). CDR1 and CDR2 (germline): MNHEY, SVGAGI. The CDR3 runs 15 residues. Trimming cost V 0 bases and J 6 bases, with 13 bases left between them. CDR3 coding DNA: TGTGCCAGCAGTTACTCGGTAGGGGGTACTGATACGCAGTATTTT. Translation: CASSYSVGGTDTQYF.

This chain uses TRBV6-1 with TRBJ2-2; D is perhaps TRBD1 (6 bases). This CDR3 has 15 amino acids. Germline V gene sequence: CDR1 MNHNS, CDR2 SASEGT. Trimming cost V 9 bases and J 4 bases, with 18 bases left between them. This CDR3 is CASWSGTLSTGELFF. DNA of the CDR3: TGTGCCAGTTGGTCCGGGACACTTTCCACCGGGGAGCTGTTTTTT.

As for this clonotype: This CDR3 fails to terminate in the conserved phenylalanine or tryptophan, so it likely reflects a read error. The J gene is TRBJ1-2, the V gene TRBV20-1, with D possibly TRBD1 on 6 matching bases. The CDR3 loop spans 15 amino acids. The V end lost 0 bases, the J end lost 1 base, and 12 bases lay between the germline ends. The germline V gene has CDR1 DFQATT and CDR2 SNEGSKA (reference sequence). This CDR3 reads CSAREHRVHNYGYTS. As DNA, the CDR3 is TGCAGTGCTAGAGAACACAGGGTTCATAACTATGGCTACACCTCC.

The sample holds many counts of this clonotype. The CDR3 DNA is TGTGCCAGCAGCGTAACAGCGAACACTGAAGCTTTCTTT. Its protein product is CASSVTANTEAFF. The rearrangement joins TRBV7-8 to TRBJ1-1, with D uncertain. CDR1 is SGHVS and CDR2 is FQNEAQ in the germline V gene. V shed 5 bases and J shed 1 base, with 8 bases lying between them. This CDR3 has 13 residues.

Note on this clonotype: A clone one base away is much larger, so this may be a read error. This chain uses TRBV24-1 with TRBJ2-1; D is possibly TRBD1 (5 bases). Germline assignment: CDR1 KGHDR and CDR2 SFDVKD. The CDR3 is made up of 16 amino acids. Between the trimmed V and J ends, which lost 5 bases and 10 bases, there was a span of 23 bases. The CDR3 nucleotides read TGTGCCACCAGTGCCGGAACACTGCTAAGGGGATACGAGCAGTTCTTC. Residues: CATSAGTLLRGYEQFF.

This clonotype occurred many times. The V gene is TRBV14, the J gene TRBJ2-1; D uncertain. V lost 0 bases to trimming and J lost 0 bases, with 12 bases between them. The CDR3 contains 17 residues. Looked up from germline, CDR1 is SGHDN and CDR2 is FVKESK. The CDR3 loop reads CASSQDLERSSYNEQFF. The CDR3 DNA reads as TGTGCCAGCAGCCAAGATCTGGAGCGAAGCTCCTACAATGAGCAGTTCTTC.

On this clonotype itself: Being one base from a much bigger clone, this may be a read error. J is TRBJ2-1 and V is TRBV18; 11 nucleotides line up with TRBD1. This CDR3 comprises 15 residues. Germline V lookup: CDR1 KGHSH, CDR2 LQKENI. Germline trimming cut 5 bases from V and 10 bases from J; bases unmatched to any gene: 10. CDR3 residues: CASSTGTGGTYEQFF. As DNA, the CDR3 is TGTGCCAGCTCAACGGGGACAGGGGGGACCTACGAGCAGTTCTTC.

The chain uses TRBV4-1 and TRBJ2-1; possible D gene TRBD2, 5 bases. The CDR3 contains 18 residues. Trimming took 2 bases from V and 3 from J, leaving 20 bases between them. In germline, CDR1 is MGHRA, CDR2 YSYEKL. The CDR3 coding sequence is TGCGCCAGCAGCCAAAATTTTAGGCGGGCCAGAGTCTACAATGAGCAGTTCTTC. Translating gives CASSQNFRRARVYNEQFF.

There are many counts of this clonotype. The chain joins TRBV6-7 to TRBJ2-1; D is uncertain. TRBV6-7 is assigned to the ORF class and has an uncertain function. V dropped 9 bases and J dropped 5 bases, with 2 bases sitting between them. The CDR3 is made up of 9 amino acids. CDR3 region: CARNNEQFF. The CDR3, as DNA: TGTGCCAGGAACAATGAGCAGTTCTTC.

The chain is built from TRBV9 and TRBJ2-2; 11 positions match TRBD1. This CDR3 is built from 16 residues. Germline V lookup: CDR1 SGDLS, CDR2 YYNGEE. Trimming at V came to 3 bases and at J to 4 bases, leaving 5 bases not matched to a gene. Written as DNA, the CDR3 is TGTGCCAGCAGCGGATCCGGGACAGGGGGCACCGGGGAGCTGTTTTTT. Its translation is CASSGSGTGGTGELFF. The full variable domain, with the rest looked up from reference TRBV9 and TRBJ2-2, is DSGVTQTPKHLITATGQRVTLRCSPRSGDLSVYWYQQSLDQGLQFLIQYYNGEERAKGNILERFSAQQFPDLHSELNLSSLELGDSALYFCASSGSGTGGTGELFFGEGSRLTVL.

There are many counts of this clonotype. V usage is TRBV28 and J usage is TRBJ2-3; a weak D match, TRBD2 (6 bases). CDR1 is MDHEN, CDR2 SYDVKM, per germline. Trimming removed 4 bases at V and 3 bases at J, with 20 bases between. The CDR3 length is 17 residues. DNA for the CDR3: TGTGCCAGCAGTTCGCGCGGGATCGTCCGGTTAACAGATACGCAGTATTTT. Translating it yields CASSSRGIVRLTDTQYF.

J is TRBJ2-2 and V is TRBV24-1; D gene uncertain. This CDR3 has 15 amino acids. CDR1 and CDR2 from the germline V gene are KGHDR and SFDVKD. V dropped 0 bases and J dropped 6 bases, with 10 bases sitting between them. For the CDR3, the DNA is TGTGCCACCAGTGATTTGACACCCAGATCCGGGGAGCTGTTTTTT. The encoded protein is CATSDLTPRSGELFF.

On this clonotype: Since a much larger clone is just one base distant, this may be a read error. This CDR3 reads CASGTGGLVSSQPQHF. The CDR3 DNA follows: TGTGCCAGCGGTACAGGGGGCTTAGTCAGCAGTCAGCCCCAGCATTTT. The V call is TRBV27, the J call TRBJ1-5, with 9 bases that match TRBD1. The CDR3 is 16 residues long. Germline loops: CDR1 MNHEY, CDR2 SMNVEV (reference sequence).

This chain connects TRBV7-3 to TRBJ2-3, with D possibly being TRBD2 (5 bases). Trimming removed 4 bases from V and 4 bases from J, with 15 bases in between. Germline values: CDR1 SGHTA, CDR2 FQGTGA. The CDR3 runs to 15 residues. This CDR3 is CASSSTFGSADTQYF. The DNA of the CDR3 is TGTGCCAGCAGCTCAACCTTTGGTAGCGCAGATACGCAGTATTTT.

The sample holds many counts of this clonotype. This chain connects TRBV5-1 to TRBJ1-1, with D hard to call. Germline V gene lookup returns CDR1 SGHRS and CDR2 YFSETQ. This CDR3 is built from 14 residues. The V end was cut by 4 bases, the J end by 1 base, with 11 bases between. CDR3 region: CASSVDGRNTEAFF. Written as DNA, the CDR3 is TGCGCCAGCAGCGTGGACGGGAGGAACACTGAAGCTTTCTTT.